The 12 T cell receptor beta chains below come from one sample, sequenced in a study of blood T cells in healthy people across ages. A second about 6 to 12 cycle PCR used barcoded and J-beta primers. A single record per CDR3 protein comes from TCRdb applying MiXCR to the 5' RACE reads. The sample records roughly 1,700,000 distinct CDR3 sequences, 28% being singletons. Material for sequencing was blood. The receptor source for this set is a woman in her twenties or thirties in good health.

In its sample, this clonotype was seen a few times. This chain uses TRBV27 with TRBJ2-7; 7 nucleotides align to TRBD2. Germline assignment: CDR1 MNHEY and CDR2 SMNVEV (reference sequence). This CDR3 contains 15 residues. J lost 4 bases, V lost 4 bases, and 10 bases had no gene match. CDR3 loop: CASSYARGDWYEQYF. The CDR3 DNA follows: TGTGCCAGCAGTTATGCCCGGGGGGATTGGTACGAGCAGTACTTC.

The rearrangement uses TRBV10-3 and TRBJ2-1; no definite D call. Germline-derived CDR1 and CDR2 are ENHRY and SYGVKD. This CDR3 has 13 residues. V lost 3 bases and J 7 bases, leaving 10 bases between the germline ends. The CDR3 sequence: CAISDGFGNEQFF. CDR3 bases: TGTGCCATCAGTGACGGGTTTGGAAATGAGCAGTTCTTC.

In its sample, this clonotype was seen many times. The gene calls are TRBV7-2 and TRBJ2-7; 7 nucleotides line up with TRBD2. V lost 2 bases to trimming and J lost 4 bases; unmatched junction nucleotides: 5. CDR3 length: 14 amino acids. The germline gives CDR1 SGHTA, CDR2 FQGNSA. The CDR3: CASSLLVGGYEQYF. CDR3 in DNA: TGTGCCAGCAGCTTACTAGTCGGGGGGTACGAGCAGTACTTC.

This clonotype was seen a few times. The V gene is TRBV4-1, the J gene TRBJ2-1; D gene uncertain. This CDR3 comprises 14 residues. CDR1 and CDR2 (germline): MGHRA, YSYEKL. The germline V and J ends were trimmed by 0 bases and 8 bases, with 11 bases remaining between them. CDR3 nucleotides: TGCGCCAGCAGCCAAGACCCCACGCCGTATGAGCAGTTCTTC. Its protein is CASSQDPTPYEQFF.

CDR3 sequence reads: CASSYSSRSNQPQHF. As DNA, the CDR3 is TGTGCCAGCAGTTACTCGAGTAGGAGCAATCAGCCCCAGCATTTT. The gene calls are TRBV6-6 and TRBJ1-5, with unresolved D. Germline V gives CDR1 MNHNY, CDR2 SVGAGI (reference sequence). Trimming removed 0 bases at V and 1 base at J, with 7 bases between. The CDR3 totals 15 residues.

The V and J genes are TRBV5-1 and TRBJ1-1; 8 positions agree with TRBD1. Per germline, CDR1 SGHRS and CDR2 YFSETQ. The CDR3 has 16 residues. J lost 0 bases, V lost 4 bases, and 8 bases had no gene match. The CDR3 coding sequence is TGCGCCAGCAGCGACTCTCAGGGGGCTATGAACACTGAAGCTTTCTTT. Its translation is CASSDSQGAMNTEAFF.

This clonotype was recorded at least ten times. The rearrangement joins TRBV12-3 or TRBV12-4 to TRBJ2-1; TRBD2 matches at 8 bases. The CDR3 runs to 17 residues. V shed 3 bases, J shed 0 bases, and the junction held 7 bases outside the gene matches. The CDR3, as DNA: TGTGCCAGCAGTTTCCCTAGCGGGCCTAGCTCCTACAATGAGCAGTTCTTC. It specifies CASSFPSGPSSYNEQFF.

Points on this clonotype: The junction departs from the called germline gene at one end, perhaps through a read error. V and J are TRBV5-1 and TRBJ2-5; D ambiguous. Per germline, CDR1 SGHRS and CDR2 YFSETQ. The CDR3 loop spans 12 amino acids. CDR3 in amino acids: CVSSLAGETQYF. The DNA for the CDR3 is TGCGTCAGCAGCTTGGCTGGGGAGACCCAGTACTTC.

The chain couples TRBV10-3 to TRBJ2-1; 8 bases line up with TRBD2. The germline CDR1 and CDR2 sequences are ENHRY and SYGVKD. V shed 8 bases and J 6 bases; nucleotides not matched to a gene: 6. The CDR3 has 13 residues. In DNA form, the CDR3 reads TGTGCCATCGGGACTAGAGAGGTCAATGAGCAGTTCTTC. Protein: CAIGTREVNEQFF.

This clonotype was seen only a few times. The CDR3 sequence: CASSGAMNTEAFF. CDR3 nucleotides: TGCGCCAGCTCAGGGGCAATGAACACTGAAGCTTTCTTT. This sequence joins TRBV5-1 and TRBJ1-1, with a weak D call TRBD1 (6 bases). V was shortened by 7 bases and J by 0 bases, with 10 bases between the two germline ends. The length of the CDR3 is 13 residues. Germline V CDR1 and CDR2: SGHRS, YFSETQ.

This clonotype was detected ten times or more. V gene TRBV20-1 combines with J gene TRBJ2-1; 9 nucleotides align to TRBD2. Unmatched junction bases numbered 7, after V lost 6 bases and J lost 7 bases. Germline V CDR1 and CDR2: DFQATT, SNEGSKA (reference sequence). This CDR3 contains 13 residues. CDR3 loop: CSAGRGGRNEQFF. The CDR3 DNA reads as TGCAGTGCAGGGCGGGGGGGCCGGAATGAGCAGTTCTTC.

In this sample, this clonotype turned up many times. V and J are TRBV12-3 or TRBV12-4 and TRBJ2-7, with D possibly TRBD1 on 6 matching bases. Trimming removed 4 bases from V and 2 bases from J, with 12 bases in between. CDR3 size: 14 residues. The CDR3 here is CASSSQQGTYEQYF. CDR3 bases: TGTGCCAGCAGTTCTCAACAGGGAACCTACGAGCAGTACTTC.